This T cell receptor (beta chain) comes out of a study of shared clonotypes between healthy human individuals. With regard to this clone: Its antigen remains unknown.

Notes on the study in general: Non-shared clonotypes had lower generation probabilities than those shared by all four donors.

Authors' analysis steps: ImmunoSEQ junction-only sequences lacked quality scores, so their filtering differed. TCRdb's copy holds only in-frame clones and misses some; the assay was immunoSEQ multiplex PCR. V and J calls plus clone size are reproduced from that table; the DNA served to infer D and trimming. Of 950,000 to 1,100,000 clones listed, around 74% are singletons. This CDR3 is 16 amino acids long. Germline V gene lookup returns CDR1 MDHEN and CDR2 SYDVKM. V lost 2 bases, J lost 0 bases, and 13 bases lay in between. The sequence derives from a man aged 18-30 years in good health. Input material: memory CD4+ T cells sorted from blood. Subset denoted: CD45RA-negative fraction. The chain joins TRBV28 to TRBJ1-2; TRBD1 is a possible D gene (6 bases). CDR3 sequence: CASSLPVRQANYGYTF. CDR3 in DNA: TGTGCCAGCAGTTTACCGGTACGACAGGCTAACTATGGCTACACCTTC.